A selection of T cell receptor beta chains follows, all from one sample in a study of T-cell memory formation after mild COVID-19. TCRdb re-called the 5' RACE reads through MiXCR, storing one row per CDR3 protein. The sample has roughly 350,000 distinct CDR3 sequences; around 27% are singletons. The material sequenced was PBMCs or a T cell subset sorted from them (not recorded which). The receptors were gathered from an adult woman who had mild COVID-19 (a few samples of this study predate the infection). Cell type and time point are not known. CDR3s include the opening cysteine and the closing phenylalanine or tryptophan. D genes are given only for firm matches. Expanded clones are given a class, and other clones once, few, many or no size at all.

>TRBV7-9|NA|TRBD1|TRBJ1-2
TGTGCCAGCAGCTTAGACAGGGGTGGCTATGGCTACACCTTC
CASSLDRGGYGYTF
>TRBV6-1|NA|TRBD2|TRBJ2-5
TGTGCCACTACGACTAGCGGGTATCAAGAGACCCAGTACTTC
CATTTSGYQETQYF
>TRBV27|few|TRBD2|TRBJ2-1
TGTGCCAGCAGTTTATACGGGAGGGCCGTAACCCTAGCAAATGAGCAGTTCTTC
CASSLYGRAVTLANEQFF
>TRBV7-9|NA|NA|TRBJ2-7
TGTGCCAGCAGCTGGGCCTCCTACGAGCAGTACTTC
CASSWASYEQYF
>TRBV5-1|NA|TRBD2|TRBJ2-1
TGCGCCAGCAGCTTGACTAGCGGGGGGGCGAGGGAGCAGTTCTTC
CASSLTSGGAREQFF
>TRBV20-1|few|TRBD1|TRBJ1-6
TGCAGTGCTTACACGGACAGGGAGGTTTCACCCCTCCACTTT
CSAYTDREVSPLHF
>TRBV12-3/TRBV12-4|few|TRBD1|TRBJ1-2
TGTGCCAGCAGACCGGACAGGGCTGGCGGCTACACCTTC
CASRPDRAGGYTF
>TRBV2|NA|NA|TRBJ2-2
TGTGCCAGCAGCGAAATGACAGTTAACACCGGGGAGCTGTTTTTT
CASSEMTVNTGELFF
>TRBV5-1|NA|TRBD1|TRBJ1-2
TGCGCCAGCAGCTTGGTAGGCAGGGGGCCGGTTGGAGATGGCTACACCTTC
CASSLVGRGPVGDGYTF
>TRBV10-2|NA|NA|TRBJ1-5
TGCGCCAGCAGTGCTGAAGCCTGGATGACCCAGCATTTT
CASSAEAWMTQHF
>TRBV30|few|NA|TRBJ1-5
TGTGCCTGGAGTGATGCCCCGAATAGCAATCAGCCCCAGCATTTT
CAWSDAPNSNQPQHF
>TRBV20-1|once|TRBD1|TRBJ2-3
TGCAGTGCTCAAGGACAGGTGGGCACAGATACGCAGTATTTT
CSAQGQVGTDTQYF
>TRBV7-2|few|TRBD2|TRBJ2-2
TGTGCCAGCAGCTTAGTATTTCGGGGGGCCGGGGAGCTGTTTTTT
CASSLVFRGAGELFF
>TRBV7-9|NA|NA|TRBJ2-1
TGTGCCAGCAGCCTCGGGGGGCTAGCGGTAAGGAATGAGCAGTTCTTC
CASSLGGLAVRNEQFF
>TRBV7-9|many|TRBD1|TRBJ2-3
TGTGCCAGCAGCTCCGCCCCCGGGACAGGGAGAGGCACAGATACGCAGTATTTT
CASSSAPGTGRGTDTQYF
>TRBV7-9|NA|TRBD2|TRBJ2-1
TGTGCCAGCAGCCCCCCCGGACTAGCGGGAGCATATGAGCAGTTCTTC
CASSPPGLAGAYEQFF
>TRBV3-1|few|NA|TRBJ1-2
TGTGCCAGCAGCCAAGATTGGGCGGGCAACTATGGCTACACCTTC
CASSQDWAGNYGYTF
>TRBV7-9|NA|TRBD2|TRBJ2-1
TGTGCCAGCAGCTTAGGACTAGCGGGGGGGAGACTCGACTTC
CASSLGLAGGRLDF
>TRBV5-1|NA|NA|TRBJ1-6
TGCGCCAGCAGCCTGCTCTTTGTAGGGGTGGATTCACCCCTCCACTTT
CASSLLFVGVDSPLHF
>TRBV7-3|NA|NA|TRBJ2-2
TGTGCCAGCAGCTTAAATGGGGCAATTTCCGGGGAGCTGTTTTTT
CASSLNGAISGELFF
>TRBV4-1|NA|TRBD2|TRBJ2-3
TGCGCCAGCAGCCAACCCGGGCTAGCGGGGGTGGCAGATACGCAGTATTTT
CASSQPGLAGVADTQYF
>TRBV30|NA|NA|TRBJ1-1
TGTGCCTGGATTACCCGCGGGACCACTGAAGCTTTCTTT
CAWITRGTTEAFF
>TRBV6-5|few|TRBD2|TRBJ2-3
TGTGCCAGCAGTTCAGCGGGAGAGAGCACAGATACGCAGTATTTT
CASSSAGESTDTQYF
>TRBV18|NA|TRBD1|TRBJ2-5
TGTGCCAGCTCACCAGTCATTGGGACAGTTCAAGAGACCCAGTACTTC
CASSPVIGTVQETQYF
>TRBV30|few|TRBD1|TRBJ1-3
TGTGCCTGGACCCAGGGGGTTGCTGGAAACACCATATATTTT
CAWTQGVAGNTIYF
>TRBV7-6|NA|NA|TRBJ2-3
TGTGCCACCCAACCCCGGGCGGGGCATAGCACAGATACGCAGTATTTT
CATQPRAGHSTDTQYF
>TRBV7-9|NA|TRBD1|TRBJ1-5
TGTGCCAGCAGATCTGACAGGGATCAGCCCCAGCATTTT
CASRSDRDQPQHF
>TRBV11-3|NA|NA|TRBJ2-5
TGTGCCAGCAGCCGTTTAGCGTCAGTTCTTGAGACCCAGTACTTC
CASSRLASVLETQYF
>TRBV14|few|NA|TRBJ2-7
TGTGCCAGCAGCCAAGCCCCCCCTAACGAGCAGTACTTC
CASSQAPPNEQYF
>TRBV12-3/TRBV12-4|once|NA|TRBJ1-1
TGTGCCAGCACCCTTCTAGACACTGAAGCTTTCTTT
CASTLLDTEAFF
>TRBV7-9|many|NA|TRBJ2-3
TGTGCCAGCAGCCCCTCGGACAGCACAGATACGCAGTATTTT
CASSPSDSTDTQYF
>TRBV20-1|NA|NA|TRBJ2-3
TGCAGTGCTAGGCTCCAAACTAGCACAGATACGCAGTATTTT
CSARLQTSTDTQYF
>TRBV5-1|few|NA|TRBJ2-7
TGCGCCAGCAGCTGGTTAGGGACCGATAACTACGAGCAGTACTTC
CASSWLGTDNYEQYF
>TRBV7-8|NA|TRBD2|TRBJ2-5
TGTGCCAGCATCGACCTTGTGCGGGGGGGCGGCCAAGAGACCCAGTACTTC
CASIDLVRGGGQETQYF
>TRBV3-1|NA|TRBD1|TRBJ1-1
TGTGCCAGCAGCCAAGGTAACAGGGGAGCTTTCTTT
CASSQGNRGAFF
>TRBV3-1|NA|NA|TRBJ1-2
TGTGCCAGCAGCTTGGGGGGGGCGCAAAAAGCTAACTATGGCTACACCTTC
CASSLGGAQKANYGYTF